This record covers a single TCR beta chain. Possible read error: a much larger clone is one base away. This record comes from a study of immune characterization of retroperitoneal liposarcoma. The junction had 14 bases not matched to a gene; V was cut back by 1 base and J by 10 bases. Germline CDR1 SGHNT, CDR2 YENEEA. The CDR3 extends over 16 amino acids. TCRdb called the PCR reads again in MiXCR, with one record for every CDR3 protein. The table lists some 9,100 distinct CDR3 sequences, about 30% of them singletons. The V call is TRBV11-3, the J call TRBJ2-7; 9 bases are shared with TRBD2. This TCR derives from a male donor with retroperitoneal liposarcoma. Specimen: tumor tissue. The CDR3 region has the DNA TGTGCCAGCAGCTTAGTTGTGCGGGAGGGCCGAGAGAACCAGTACTTC. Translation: CASSLVVREGRENQYF.